The following is a T cell receptor beta chain sequence with its context. Its specificity is not known. The junction and the germline gene differ at one end; a read error may be behind it. Vbeta (60) and Jbeta (13) primers were used in the PCR. Assay: immunoSEQ multiplex PCR; the TCRdb copy retains only in-frame clones and omits some. The sample consists of 150,000 to 200,000 clones, 81% of them appearing once. These data belong to a study of cytomegalovirus exposure and HLA in healthy donors. These donors counted as nominally healthy when sampled, but unrecorded immune exposures were likely. This CDR3 has 16 residues. Germline lookup yields CDR1 SGHRS and CDR2 YFSETQ. Findings and caveats of the study: Later analysis showed TCR association rates varying by HLA locus, highest for DRB1 and lowest for HLA-C.

The chain recombines TRBV5-1 with TRBJ1-4; 8 bases match TRBD1. Sequenced input: PBMCs. The TCR was taken from a young man in good health and CMV-seronegative. Written as DNA, the CDR3 is TGCGCCAACAGCCGTACTGAGACAGGGACAGGAGGAAAACTGTTTTTT. Protein: CANSRTETGTGGKLFF.